Below, 11 T cell receptor beta chains from the same sample are listed, as sequenced in a study of shared clonotypes between healthy human individuals. Using immunoSEQ multiplex PCR, the repertoire was profiled, and TCRdb retains in-frame clones only, with some absent. The sample includes over a million clones, around 78% seen only once; the top ten take approximately 0.52%. The sequenced sample was memory CD4+ T cells from PBMCs. The subset was: CD45RA-negative fraction. Receptors were obtained from a man between 18 and 35 years old in good health. Some clones in this sample may be carry-over from other donors' samples.

This clone was detected only once. The V gene is TRBV18, the J gene TRBJ1-2; D not certain. Germline loops: CDR1 KGHSH, CDR2 LQKENI. V lost 0 bases to trimming and J lost 2 bases, with 16 bases between them. This CDR3 is built from 17 residues. Here the CDR3 reads CASSPPDWRPQNYGYTF. CDR3 nucleotide sequence: TGTGCCAGCTCACCACCAGATTGGCGCCCGCAGAACTATGGCTACACCTTC.

V and J are TRBV28 and TRBJ2-5, with 7 bases matching TRBD2. There are 13 residues in the CDR3. V shed 6 bases, J shed 4 bases, and the junction held 5 bases outside the gene matches. Germline lookup yields CDR1 MDHEN and CDR2 SYDVKM. The CDR3 bases are TGTGCCAGCAGCCCACTAGCGTTAGAGACCCAGTACTTC. This sequence encodes CASSPLALETQYF.

Here the CDR3 DNA reads TGTGCCAGCAGCTTACGACAGACACGGGGCACTGAAGCTTTCTTT. This gives the protein CASSLRQTRGTEAFF. V and J are TRBV5-8 and TRBJ1-1; a weak D match, TRBD1 (5 bases). Germline CDR1 and CDR2: SGHTS and YDEGEE. V lost 2 bases to trimming and J lost 4 bases, with 15 bases between them. This CDR3 has 15 amino acids.

The chain has TRBV5-1 and TRBJ1-1; D is unclear. This CDR3 is 13 amino acids long. Trimming pared 4 bases from V and 1 base from J, leaving 8 bases between. CDR1 and CDR2 from the germline V gene are SGHRS and YFSETQ. This CDR3 is CASSHGSNTEAFF. The CDR3 region has the DNA TGCGCCAGCAGCCACGGGTCGAACACTGAAGCTTTCTTT.

The chain employs TRBV29-1 and TRBJ2-1; 7 bases are a match to TRBD2. The CDR3 is 14 residues long. The germline gives CDR1 SQVTM, CDR2 ANQGSEA. Trimming at V came to 6 bases and at J to 4 bases, leaving 9 bases not matched to a gene. The CDR3 spells CSVDFTSEYNEQFF. In DNA form, the CDR3 reads TGCAGCGTAGATTTTACTAGCGAATACAATGAGCAGTTCTTC.

This sequence joins TRBV28 and TRBJ2-5; 8 bases line up with TRBD1. V lost 0 bases and J lost 4; bases outside the gene matches: 10. Germline CDR1 and CDR2: MDHEN and SYDVKM. The CDR3 has 17 residues. CDR3 sequence: CASSLWSGRGPAETQYF. The DNA for the CDR3 is TGTGCCAGCAGTTTATGGTCCGGCAGGGGGCCTGCAGAGACCCAGTACTTC. Filled out from reference TRBV28 and TRBJ2-5, the complete variable domain reads DVKVTQSSRYLVKRTGEKVFLECVQDMDHENMFWYRQDPGLGLRLIYFSYDVKMKEKGDIPEGYSVSREKKERFSLILESASTNQTSMYLCASSLWSGRGPAETQYFGPGTRLLVL.

The chain employs TRBV6-1 and TRBJ2-7; TRBD2 might be the D (5 bases). Germline lookup yields CDR1 MNHNS and CDR2 SASEGT. The CDR3 loop spans 13 amino acids. Trimming shortened V by 6 bases and J by 3 bases, and 12 bases separated the two germline ends. The CDR3 reads CASRLGLYYEQYF. CDR3 nucleotides: TGTGCCAGCAGACTAGGGTTGTACTACGAGCAGTACTTC.

The V gene is TRBV27, the J gene TRBJ2-7; TRBD1 matches 10 bases. Trimming cost V 3 bases and J 3 bases; bases outside gene matches: 2. Germline assignment: CDR1 MNHEY and CDR2 SMNVEV (reference sequence). The length of the CDR3 is 14 residues. Here the CDR3 reads CASSFGTGDYEQYF. CDR3 in DNA: TGTGCCAGCAGTTTCGGGACAGGGGACTACGAGCAGTACTTC.

This clone was seen once. The germline gene is not matched at one end of the junction; a read error may be the cause. The chain recombines TRBV6-5 with TRBJ2-7; either TRBD1 or TRBD2 may fit D (6 bases each). This CDR3 comprises 13 residues. CDR1 MNHEY and CDR2 SVGAGI come from the germline V gene. CDR3 sequence (DNA): TGTGCCAGCAGCTCAGACATGAGGGGGGTCTTAGACTTC. It yields the protein CASSSDMRGVLDF.

The chain recombines TRBV19 with TRBJ2-7; possibly TRBD1 or TRBD2 for D (5 bases each). V shed 6 bases and J shed 2 bases, with 14 bases lying between them. This CDR3 spans 14 amino acids. Germline CDR1 and CDR2: LNHDA and SQIVND (reference sequence). CDR3 sequence reads: CASRQKRGTYEQYF. In nucleotides, the CDR3 is TGTGCCAGTAGACAAAAGAGGGGCACCTACGAGCAGTACTTC.

The rearrangement joins TRBV30 to TRBJ2-4; D gene uncertain. V lost 2 bases and J lost 7, with 9 bases in between. The CDR3 has 12 amino acids. Germline V gene sequence: CDR1 GTSNPN, CDR2 SVGIG (reference sequence). The CDR3 coding sequence is TGTGCCTGGAGTCTTAATGGGAACATTCAGTACTTC. It is translated as CAWSLNGNIQYF.